The 5 T cell receptor beta chains presented below share a single source sample, sequenced in a study of Ad26.COV2.S vaccination and SARS-CoV-2 variants. Profiling relied on immunoSEQ multiplex PCR, and the TCRdb table lists in-frame clones only, not all of them. The sample records some 320,000 clones, around 84% being singletons. The treatment: 15 to 20 received Ad26.COV2.S at low or high dose, single or two shots; about 5 received placebo; per-sample allocation not given. It was on day 63 after the first vaccine or placebo injection that samples were taken. Here the sequenced sample was peripheral blood, taken in a trial of Ad26.COV2.S vaccine versus placebo. The receptor source for this set is a person aged 18 to 65 who received the Ad26.COV2.S COVID-19 vaccine or a placebo.

The rearrangement joins TRBV5-1 to TRBJ1-2; D ambiguous. The CDR3 spans 14 residues. Germline-derived CDR1 and CDR2 are SGHRS and YFSETQ. Trimming removed 0 bases from V and 7 bases from J, with 13 bases in between. The CDR3 reads CASSLALEGVGYTF. The CDR3, as DNA: TGCGCCAGCAGCTTGGCCTTAGAAGGTGTTGGCTACACCTTC.

This chain links TRBV5-5 with TRBJ2-1, with D tentatively TRBD2 (5 bases). Trimming removed 1 base from V and 5 bases from J, with 13 bases in between. Germline assignment: CDR1 SGHKS and CDR2 YYEKEE (reference sequence). The CDR3 runs to 15 residues. This CDR3 reads CASSLYEGPNNEQFF. In DNA form, the CDR3 reads TGTGCCAGCAGCTTGTATGAGGGCCCGAACAATGAGCAGTTCTTC.

J is TRBJ2-1 and V is TRBV11-2, with TRBD1 identical over 10 bases. V shed 0 bases, J shed 8 bases, and the junction held 10 bases outside the gene matches. The CDR3 covers 17 residues. The germline gives CDR1 SGHAT, CDR2 FQNNGV. This CDR3 reads CASSLDRLDRGTDEQFF. DNA for the CDR3: TGTGCCAGCAGCTTAGATCGACTGGACAGGGGGACGGATGAGCAGTTCTTC.

In this sample, this clone turned up once. The gene calls are TRBV27 and TRBJ1-1, with D unclear. V shed 6 bases and J shed 0 bases, with 20 bases lying between them. The V gene's germline CDR1 is MNHEY and CDR2 SMNVEV (reference sequence). CDR3 length: 17 amino acids. CDR3 in amino acids: CASSDHPNQNLNTEAFF. In nucleotides, the CDR3 is TGTGCCAGCAGCGATCATCCCAATCAAAACCTGAACACTGAAGCTTTCTTT.

Comments on this clone: This CDR3 is also generated by other DNA sequences in the sample. This chain joins TRBV19 and TRBJ1-1; D might be TRBD1 (5 bases). V was cut by 5 bases and J by 1 base, with 8 bases left in between. The CDR3 loop spans 13 amino acids. Germline CDR1 is LNHDA and CDR2 is SQIVND (reference sequence). CDR3 sequence reads: CASSRQGNTEAFF. DNA of the CDR3: TGTGCCAGTAGTCGTCAGGGGAACACTGAAGCTTTCTTT.